The 5 T cell receptor beta chains below come from one sample, sequenced in a study of regulatory T cells in long-lasting Graves disease (dated by TCRdb to about 2021). Library prep was done by multiplex PCR. TCRdb names Illumina HiSeq 4000 as the instrument used. iRepertoire HTBI primers and Arm-PCR amplification of CDR3 regions were used to construct TCR beta libraries. The raw public data were reprocessed by TCRdb itself: fastp quality trimming at Q25, MiXCR clonotype calling, in-frame beta chains only. Entries are consolidated by CDR3 protein sequence, retaining the most common genes and DNA. Present in this sample are 530,000 or so distinct CDR3 sequences, around 15% of which were seen just once. 12% of the sample lies in the top ten. This sample's time point label indicates: newly diagnosed GD, antithyroid drugs for less than 3 months. RNA was extracted from PBMCs in TRIzol for both TCR sequencing and RNA sequencing.

The same data also went into a second study, on T cells in Graves' hyperthyroidism and ophthalmopathy.

The sample consisted of peripheral blood mononuclear cells (PBMCs), taken at new diagnosis, from a patient treated with antithyroid drugs. The source of these receptors is a man between 18 and 29 years old with Graves disease. Donor details come from another sample of the same person, matched by shared clones.

This clonotype was seen at least ten times. The rearrangement uses TRBV12-3 or TRBV12-4 and TRBJ2-5, with 9 bases matching TRBD2. J lost 9 bases, V lost 4 bases, and 9 bases had no gene match. This CDR3 has 14 residues. CDR3 sequence (DNA): TGTGCCAGCAGTTCCGCCAGCGGGAGGTGGTCCCAGTACTTC. It is translated as CASSSASGRWSQYF.

This clonotype was detected ten times or more. The rearrangement joins TRBV6-1 to TRBJ1-5, with a weak D call TRBD1 (5 bases). CDR3 length equals 15 residues. From germline, CDR1 is MNHNS and CDR2 SASEGT. V lost 6 bases and J 9 bases, leaving 21 bases between the germline ends. Here the CDR3 reads CASREVSGTAGPQHF. Written as DNA, the CDR3 is TGTGCCAGCAGGGAGGTTTCAGGGACGGCCGGGCCCCAGCATTTT.

This clonotype appeared many times. This chain links TRBV2 with TRBJ2-1; 11 bases map to TRBD2. The CDR3 is 14 residues long. CDR1 SNHLY and CDR2 FYNNEI come from the germline V gene. V trimming: 6 bases; J trimming: 4 bases; junction bases outside the gene matches: 2. The CDR3 sequence is CASSRLAGYNEQFF. CDR3 DNA: TGTGCCAGCAGCCGACTAGCGGGATACAATGAGCAGTTCTTC.

This clonotype was recorded at least ten times. The rearrangement joins TRBV28 to TRBJ1-4; D possibly corresponds to TRBD1 (5 bases). Germline lookup yields CDR1 MDHEN and CDR2 SYDVKM. CDR3 size: 18 residues. V lost 3 bases, J lost 0 bases, and 17 bases lay in between. The CDR3 nucleotides are TGTGCCAGCAGTTTTTGGCAAGGGGTAGGTGCAACTAATGAAAAACTGTTTTTT. Amino acids: CASSFWQGVGATNEKLFF.

This clonotype was recorded at least ten times. The chain has TRBV27 and TRBJ1-5; D uncertain. This CDR3 is built from 14 residues. Germline-derived CDR1 and CDR2 are MNHEY and SMNVEV (reference sequence). V was cut by 4 bases and J by 5 bases, with 12 bases left in between. The CDR3 spells CASSWGGGDQPQHF. The CDR3 region has the DNA TGTGCCAGCAGTTGGGGAGGCGGGGATCAGCCCCAGCATTTT.